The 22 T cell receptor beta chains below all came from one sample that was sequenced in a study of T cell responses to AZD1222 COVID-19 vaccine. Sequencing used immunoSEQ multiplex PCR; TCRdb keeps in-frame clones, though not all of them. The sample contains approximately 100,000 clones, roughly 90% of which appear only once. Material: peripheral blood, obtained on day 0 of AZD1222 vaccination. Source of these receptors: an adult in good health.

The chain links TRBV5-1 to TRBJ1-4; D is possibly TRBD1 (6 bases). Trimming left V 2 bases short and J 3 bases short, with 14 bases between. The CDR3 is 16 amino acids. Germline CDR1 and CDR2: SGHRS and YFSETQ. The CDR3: CASSFSQGRPNEKLFF. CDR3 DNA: TGCGCCAGCAGCTTCTCTCAGGGGAGACCTAATGAAAAACTGTTTTTT.

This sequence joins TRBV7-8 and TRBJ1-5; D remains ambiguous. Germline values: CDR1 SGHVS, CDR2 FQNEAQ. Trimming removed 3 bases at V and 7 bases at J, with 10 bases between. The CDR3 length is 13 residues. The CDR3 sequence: CASSFSDKQPQHF. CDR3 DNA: TGTGCCAGCAGCTTCTCCGATAAGCAGCCCCAGCATTTT.

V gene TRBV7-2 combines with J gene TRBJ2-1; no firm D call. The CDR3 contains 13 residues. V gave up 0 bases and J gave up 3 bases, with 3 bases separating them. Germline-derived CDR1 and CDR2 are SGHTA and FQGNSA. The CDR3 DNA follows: TGTGCCAGCAGCTTAGCCTTCTACAATGAGCAGTTCTTC. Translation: CASSLAFYNEQFF.

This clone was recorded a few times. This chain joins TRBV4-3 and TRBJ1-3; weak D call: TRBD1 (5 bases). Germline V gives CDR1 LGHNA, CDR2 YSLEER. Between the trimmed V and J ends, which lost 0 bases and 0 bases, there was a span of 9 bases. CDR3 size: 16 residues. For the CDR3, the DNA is TGCGCCAGCAGCCAAGATAAGGGGATCTCTGGAAACACCATATATTTT. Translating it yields CASSQDKGISGNTIYF.

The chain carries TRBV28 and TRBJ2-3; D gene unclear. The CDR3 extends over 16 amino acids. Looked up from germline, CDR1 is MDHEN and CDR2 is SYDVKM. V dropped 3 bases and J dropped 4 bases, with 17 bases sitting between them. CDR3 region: CASSFMSGSVADTQYF. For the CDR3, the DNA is TGTGCCAGCAGTTTTATGTCAGGTAGTGTGGCAGATACGCAGTATTTT.

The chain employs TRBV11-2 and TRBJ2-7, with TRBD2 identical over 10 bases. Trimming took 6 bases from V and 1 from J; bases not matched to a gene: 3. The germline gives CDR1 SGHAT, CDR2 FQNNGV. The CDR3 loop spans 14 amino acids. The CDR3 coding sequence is TGTGCCAGCAGGAGGACTAGCGGATCCTACGAGCAGTACTTC. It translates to CASRRTSGSYEQYF.

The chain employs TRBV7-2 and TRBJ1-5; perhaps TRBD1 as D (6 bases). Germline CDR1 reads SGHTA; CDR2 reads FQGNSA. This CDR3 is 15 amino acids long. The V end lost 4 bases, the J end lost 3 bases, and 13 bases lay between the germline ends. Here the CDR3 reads CASSYSGDLNQPQHF. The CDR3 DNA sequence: TGTGCCAGCAGCTACTCAGGGGACCTCAATCAGCCCCAGCATTTT.

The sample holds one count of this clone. The CDR3 loop is CASSVEEGGRTEAFF. Here the CDR3 DNA reads TGTGCCAGCAGCGTAGAGGAGGGGGGCCGCACTGAAGCTTTCTTT. The V call is TRBV9, the J call TRBJ1-1; maybe TRBD1 (6 bases). V gave up 0 bases and J gave up 4 bases, with 13 bases separating them. Germline CDR1 is SGDLS and CDR2 is YYNGEE. The CDR3 is 15 amino acids.

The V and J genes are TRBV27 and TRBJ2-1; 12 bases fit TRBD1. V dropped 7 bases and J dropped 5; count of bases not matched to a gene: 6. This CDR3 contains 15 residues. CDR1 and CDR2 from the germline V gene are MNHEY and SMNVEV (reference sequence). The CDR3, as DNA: TGTGCCAGCACTCCGGGACAGGGGGCCGACAATGAGCAGTTCTTC. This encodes CASTPGQGADNEQFF.

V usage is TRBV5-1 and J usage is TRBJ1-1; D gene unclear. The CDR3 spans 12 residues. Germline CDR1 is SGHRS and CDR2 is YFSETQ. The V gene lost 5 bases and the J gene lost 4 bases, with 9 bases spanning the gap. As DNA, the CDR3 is TGCGCCAGCAGTCCGAGCGGCACTGAAGCTTTCTTT. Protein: CASSPSGTEAFF.

The CDR3 loop reads CSASSGAPDTQYF. The CDR3 DNA reads as TGCAGTGCGAGTAGCGGGGCTCCAGATACGCAGTATTTT. This chain joins TRBV20-1 and TRBJ2-3; the match to TRBD2 covers 8 bases. The CDR3 totals 13 residues. V lost 6 bases, J lost 4 bases, and 6 bases stayed unmatched. Germline V gives CDR1 DFQATT, CDR2 SNEGSKA (reference sequence).

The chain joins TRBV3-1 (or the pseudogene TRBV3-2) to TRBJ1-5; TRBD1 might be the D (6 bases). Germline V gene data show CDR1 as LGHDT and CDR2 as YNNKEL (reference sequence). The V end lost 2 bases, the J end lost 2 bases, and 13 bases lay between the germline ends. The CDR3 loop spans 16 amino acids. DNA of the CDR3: TGTGCCAGCAGCCAATCACAGGGTACGCGCAATCAGCCCCAGCATTTT. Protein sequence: CASSQSQGTRNQPQHF.

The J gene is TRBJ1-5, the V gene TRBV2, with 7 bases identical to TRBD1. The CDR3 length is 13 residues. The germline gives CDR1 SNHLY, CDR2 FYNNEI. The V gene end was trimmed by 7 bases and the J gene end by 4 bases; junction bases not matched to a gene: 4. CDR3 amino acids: CASMGGQNQPQHF. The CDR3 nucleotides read TGTGCCAGCATGGGGGGACAGAATCAGCCCCAGCATTTT.

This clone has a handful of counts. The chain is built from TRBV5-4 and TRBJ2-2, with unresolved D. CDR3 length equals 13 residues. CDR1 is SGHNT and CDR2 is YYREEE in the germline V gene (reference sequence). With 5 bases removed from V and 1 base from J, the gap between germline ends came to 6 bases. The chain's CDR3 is CASRQGNTGELFF. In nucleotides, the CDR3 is TGTGCCAGCAGGCAAGGGAACACCGGGGAGCTGTTTTTT. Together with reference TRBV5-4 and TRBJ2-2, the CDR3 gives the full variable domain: ETGVTQSPTHLIKTRGQQVTLRCSSQSGHNTVSWYQQALGQGPQFIFQYYREEENGRGNFPPRFSGLQFPNYSSELNVNALELDDSALYLCASRQGNTGELFFGEGSRLTVL.

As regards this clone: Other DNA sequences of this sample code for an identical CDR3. The CDR3 spells CASSPRSSYEQYF. CDR3 sequence (DNA): TGTGCCAGCTCACCAAGAAGCTCCTACGAGCAGTACTTC. The chain has TRBV18 and TRBJ2-7; no clear D. Germline CDR1 KGHSH, CDR2 LQKENI. The CDR3 length is 13 residues. V was trimmed by 2 bases and J by 0 bases, leaving 5 bases between them.

CDR3 protein: CASSHAGPSPLHF. CDR3 bases: TGTGCCAGCAGCCACGCCGGGCCGTCACCCCTCCACTTT. The J gene is TRBJ1-6, the V gene TRBV4-2, with D unresolved. Trimming left V 3 bases short and J 10 bases short, with 10 bases between. Germline CDR1 reads LGHNA; CDR2 reads YNFKEQ. This CDR3 region has 13 residues.

The CDR3 region is CASILEGLAGTGTQYF. The CDR3 bases are TGTGCCAGCATCTTGGAAGGACTAGCGGGAACTGGGACCCAGTACTTC. V gene TRBV7-9 combines with J gene TRBJ2-5, with TRBD2 matching over 12 bases. The CDR3 sequence is 16 residues long. Germline loops: CDR1 SEHNR, CDR2 FQNEAQ (reference sequence). Germline trimming cut 7 bases from V and 7 bases from J; bases unmatched to any gene: 13.

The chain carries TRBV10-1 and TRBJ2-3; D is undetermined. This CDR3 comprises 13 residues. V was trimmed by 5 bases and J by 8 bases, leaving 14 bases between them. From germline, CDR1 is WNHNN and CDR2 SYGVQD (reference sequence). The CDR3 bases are TGCGCCAGCAGTCCTCGAGTCGTCGGTACGCAGTATTTT. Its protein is CASSPRVVGTQYF.

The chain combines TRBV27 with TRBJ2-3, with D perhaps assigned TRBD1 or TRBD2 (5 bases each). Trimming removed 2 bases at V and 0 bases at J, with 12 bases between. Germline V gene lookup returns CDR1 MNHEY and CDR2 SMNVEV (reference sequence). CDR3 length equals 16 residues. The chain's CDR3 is CASSLLGTGSTDTQYF. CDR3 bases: TGTGCCAGCAGTTTACTTGGGACGGGGAGCACAGATACGCAGTATTTT.

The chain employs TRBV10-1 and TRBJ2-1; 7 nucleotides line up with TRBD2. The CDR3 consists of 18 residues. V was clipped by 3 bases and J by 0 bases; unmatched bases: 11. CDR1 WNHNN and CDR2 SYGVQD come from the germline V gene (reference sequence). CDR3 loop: CASSDLAGARSSYNEQFF. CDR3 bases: TGCGCCAGCAGTGATTTAGCGGGTGCCCGAAGCTCCTACAATGAGCAGTTCTTC.

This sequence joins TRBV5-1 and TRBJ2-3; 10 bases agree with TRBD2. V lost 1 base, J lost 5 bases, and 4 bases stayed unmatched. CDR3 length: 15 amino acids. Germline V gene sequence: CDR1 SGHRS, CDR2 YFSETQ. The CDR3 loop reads CASSLPSGSGDTQYF. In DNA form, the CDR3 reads TGCGCCAGCAGCTTGCCTAGCGGGAGTGGAGATACGCAGTATTTT.

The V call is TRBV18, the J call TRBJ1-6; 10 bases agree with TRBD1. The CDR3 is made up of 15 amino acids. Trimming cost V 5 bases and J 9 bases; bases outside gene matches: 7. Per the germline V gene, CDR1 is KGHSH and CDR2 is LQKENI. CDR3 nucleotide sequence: TGTGCCAGCTCAACAGGGACAGGGGAGGCTTCACCCCTCCACTTT. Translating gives CASSTGTGEASPLHF.